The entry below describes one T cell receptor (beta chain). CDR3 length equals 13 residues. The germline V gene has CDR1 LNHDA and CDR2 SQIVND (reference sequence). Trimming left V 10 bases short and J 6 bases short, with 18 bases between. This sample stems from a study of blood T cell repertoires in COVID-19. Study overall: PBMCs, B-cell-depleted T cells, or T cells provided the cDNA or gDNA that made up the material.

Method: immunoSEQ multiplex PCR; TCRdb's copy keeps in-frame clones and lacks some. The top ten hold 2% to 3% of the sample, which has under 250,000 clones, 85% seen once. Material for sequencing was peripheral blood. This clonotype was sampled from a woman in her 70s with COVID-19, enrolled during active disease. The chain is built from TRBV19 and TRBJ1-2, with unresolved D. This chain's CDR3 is CATSARGRHGYTF. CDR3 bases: TGTGCCACCTCGGCCCGAGGGAGGCATGGCTACACCTTC. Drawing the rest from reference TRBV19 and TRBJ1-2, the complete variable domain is DGGITQSPKYLFRKEGQNVTLSCEQNLNHDAMYWYRQDPGQGLRLIYYSQIVNDFQKGDIAEGYSVSREKKESFPLTVTSAQKNPTAFYLCATSARGRHGYTFGSGTRLTVV.